This passage covers 25 T cell receptor beta chains from one sample sequenced in a study of blood T cells in healthy people across ages. Sample-barcoded 5' priming and a J-beta primer mix drove a second PCR of about 7 to 11 cycles. TCRdb called the 5' RACE reads again in MiXCR, with one record for every CDR3 protein. The profile shows 580,000 or so distinct CDR3 sequences, about 45% of them singletons. Source material: blood. The receptor source for this set is a man at least 80 years old in good health.

The chain carries TRBV7-2 and TRBJ2-3; 8 nucleotides agree with TRBD2. CDR3 length: 15 amino acids. Unmatched junction bases numbered 4, after V lost 5 bases and J lost 0 bases. Germline V CDR1 and CDR2: SGHTA, FQGNSA. The CDR3 DNA follows: TGTGCCAGCAGCACCGCTAGCGGGAGCACAGATACGCAGTATTTT. Translated: CASSTASGSTDTQYF.

The CDR3 protein is CASSLVTSGRSREQYF. DNA for the CDR3: TGTGCCAGCAGCTTAGTGACTAGCGGGAGAAGTAGAGAGCAGTACTTC. J is TRBJ2-7 and V is TRBV7-9; 12 bases are shared with TRBD2. CDR3 length equals 16 residues. Germline trimming cut 1 base from V and 7 bases from J; bases unmatched to any gene: 8. Germline-derived CDR1 and CDR2 are SEHNR and FQNEAQ (reference sequence).

This chain connects TRBV2 to TRBJ2-7; D gene unclear. In germline, CDR1 is SNHLY, CDR2 FYNNEI. Trimming pared 6 bases from V and 6 bases from J, leaving 15 bases between. This CDR3 contains 13 residues. CDR3 bases: TGTGCCAGCAGGGCCGTTGTTTTTGGCGAGCAGTACTTC. Protein sequence: CASRAVVFGEQYF. Using reference TRBV2 and TRBJ2-7 for the parts outside the CDR3, the full variable domain is EPEVTQTPSHQVTQMGQEVILRCVPISNHLYFYWYRQILGQKVEFLVSFYNNEISEKSEIFDDQFSVERPDGSNFTLKIRSTKLEDSAMYFCASRAVVFGEQYFGPGTRLTVT.

The chain recombines TRBV21-1 with TRBJ1-5; the DNA was not compared with TRBD1, the D call given in the table. TRBV21-1 is tagged as a pseudogene. The CDR3 is 19 residues long. The CDR3, as DNA: TGTGCCAGCAGCATAAGGCTCAAAAGGGGGCATATCGGCAATCAGCCCCAGCATTTT. It specifies CASSIRLKRGHIGNQPQHF.

CDR3 DNA: TGTGCCAGCAGTTTTGTCCCTGGGGGCGAGCAGTACTTC. Translating it yields CASSFVPGGEQYF. V and J are TRBV12-3 or TRBV12-4 and TRBJ2-5; D is possibly TRBD1 or TRBD2 (5 bases each). Judging by the DNA end, TRBJ2-7 fits better; the J call may be wrong. The CDR3 is made up of 13 amino acids.

This clonotype was seen only a few times. Here the CDR3 DNA reads TGTGCCAGCAGCTCGGGAGTGTTGTACGAGCAGTACTTC. Its translation: CASSSGVLYEQYF. This chain uses TRBV7-9 with TRBJ2-7, with D possibly being TRBD2 (6 bases). Germline values: CDR1 SEHNR, CDR2 FQNEAQ (reference sequence). Trimming left V 4 bases short and J 4 bases short, with 11 bases between. The CDR3 has 13 residues.

This clonotype turned up a few times. This chain joins TRBV27 and TRBJ2-6, with D possibly being TRBD1 (6 bases). The CDR3 length is 17 residues. Trimming removed 8 bases at V and 0 bases at J, with 17 bases between. Germline-derived CDR1 and CDR2 are MNHEY and SMNVEV (reference sequence). CDR3 coding DNA: TGTGCCAGCCCAACACAGGGTGAGGTCTCTGGGGCCAACGTCCTGACTTTC. This codes for CASPTQGEVSGANVLTF.

This clonotype was detected ten times or more. The J gene is TRBJ2-1, the V gene TRBV20-1; D is undetermined. Between the trimmed V and J ends, which lost 6 bases and 5 bases, there was a span of 8 bases. The CDR3 has 11 residues. Germline lookup yields CDR1 DFQATT and CDR2 SNEGSKA (reference sequence). In DNA form, the CDR3 reads TGCAGTGCCTCACAAAACAATGAGCAGTTCTTC. The encoded protein is CSASQNNEQFF.

This clonotype was detected a few times. The rearrangement links TRBV7-2 to TRBJ2-7, with TRBD2 matching over 10 bases. This CDR3 has 15 amino acids. Trimming removed 3 bases from V and 3 bases from J; junction bases left unmatched: 5. Per the germline V gene, CDR1 is SGHTA and CDR2 is FQGNSA. CDR3 bases: TGTGCCAGCAGCTTTCGAGCGGGAGGGATCTACGAGCAGTACTTC. It codes for CASSFRAGGIYEQYF.

For this clonotype: This may stem from a read error, because a much larger clone lies one nucleotide away. The V call is TRBV6-5, the J call TRBJ2-5; 11 bases agree with TRBD2. Per germline, CDR1 MNHEY and CDR2 SVGAGI. The CDR3 runs 16 residues. The J segment lost 11 bases and the V segment lost 2 bases, leaving 13 bases of the junction unmatched. Written as DNA, the CDR3 is TGTGCCAGCAGTTACGAGGCTAGCGGGAGGAACAATGAGCAGTACTTC. Translated, it gives CASSYEASGRNNEQYF.

The chain employs TRBV7-3 and TRBJ2-1; 9 bases agree with TRBD1. CDR1 and CDR2 from the germline V gene are SGHTA and FQGTGA. CDR3 size: 15 residues. With V trimmed by 3 bases and J by 2 bases, 2 bases remained unmatched. In DNA, the CDR3 is TGTGCCAGCAGCTTCCGGACAGGGGCCTACAATGAGCAGTTCTTC. Its protein product is CASSFRTGAYNEQFF.

This clonotype was seen just once. The chain links TRBV2 to TRBJ2-3; D gene ambiguous. Per the germline V gene, CDR1 is SNHLY and CDR2 is FYNNEI. V lost 4 bases and J lost 1, with 9 bases in between. The CDR3 length is 14 residues. CDR3 in DNA: TGTGCCAGCAGTGCCCGGCCCCGCACAGATACGCAGTATTTT. Protein sequence: CASSARPRTDTQYF.

CDR3 sequence reads: CSARDLSGNLNEQFF. CDR3 DNA sequence: TGCAGTGCTAGAGATCTTAGCGGGAATCTCAATGAGCAGTTCTTC. V and J are TRBV20-1 and TRBJ2-1; TRBD2 matches 8 bases. This CDR3 is built from 15 residues. The trim removed 0 bases at V and 6 bases at J, leaving 7 bases unmatched. Germline V gene lookup returns CDR1 DFQATT and CDR2 SNEGSKA (reference sequence).

The rearrangement links TRBV3-1 to TRBJ2-1; 14 bases are a match to TRBD2. Trimming removed 5 bases from V and 6 bases from J; junction bases left unmatched: 3. The V gene's germline CDR1 is LGHDT and CDR2 YNNKEL (reference sequence). The CDR3 runs to 15 residues. The CDR3 bases are TGTGCCAGCAGCAACGGACTAGCGGGGGGCAATGAGCAGTTCTTC. This translates into CASSNGLAGGNEQFF.

This clonotype was counted only a few times. The V and J genes are TRBV3-1 and TRBJ1-2, with TRBD1 matching 9 bases. The J segment lost 8 bases and the V segment lost 2 bases, leaving 6 bases of the junction unmatched. The CDR3 sequence is 14 residues long. Looked up from germline, CDR1 is LGHDT and CDR2 is YNNKEL (reference sequence). The CDR3 DNA reads TGTGCCAGCAGCCAACTTAGGACAGGGGCCGGCTACACCTTC. Protein product: CASSQLRTGAGYTF.

The chain recombines TRBV7-2 with TRBJ2-7; D perhaps matches TRBD1 (5 bases). In germline, CDR1 is SGHTA, CDR2 FQGNSA. This CDR3 region has 14 residues. V shed 7 bases and J shed 2 bases, with 15 bases lying between them. Here the CDR3 reads CASTDSQGAYEQYF. CDR3 DNA sequence: TGTGCCAGCACCGATAGTCAGGGTGCCTACGAGCAGTACTTC.

This chain links TRBV21-1 with TRBJ2-7; the table names TRBD1, a call not compared with the DNA. TRBV21-1 is tagged as a pseudogene. The CDR3 is 18 residues long. The CDR3 region has the DNA TGTGCCAGCAGCTTGGTAACCCAACAGGGGTGCGTTCCTAACGAGCAGTACTTC. It is translated as CASSLVTQQGCVPNEQYF.

The J gene is TRBJ2-3, the V gene TRBV7-2, with 10 bases identical to TRBD2. J was trimmed by 7 bases and V by 2 bases; bases with no gene match: 6. There are 15 residues in the CDR3. Germline V gene lookup returns CDR1 SGHTA and CDR2 FQGNSA. In nucleotides, the CDR3 is TGTGCCAGCAGCTTAACAGCGGGGGGGCCAAATACGCAGTATTTT. Amino acid sequence: CASSLTAGGPNTQYF.

This clonotype came up a few times. The chain employs TRBV12-3 or TRBV12-4 and TRBJ2-5; D gene uncertain. CDR3 size: 15 residues. V lost 1 base and J lost 0, with 9 bases in between. In DNA, the CDR3 is TGTGCCAGCAGTTTAGGGTTAATGTACCAAGAGACCCAGTACTTC. It yields the protein CASSLGLMYQETQYF.

This clonotype was seen a few times. J is TRBJ2-5 and V is TRBV7-2, with a possible D match to TRBD2 (6 bases). Germline V lookup: CDR1 SGHTA, CDR2 FQGNSA. V was shortened by 4 bases and J by 5 bases, with 11 bases between the two germline ends. This CDR3 spans 13 amino acids. The CDR3 loop is CASSSGVGETQYF. The CDR3 DNA reads TGTGCCAGCAGCTCGGGAGTGGGGGAGACCCAGTACTTC.

Regarding this clonotype: One end of the junction is discordant with germline, which a read error may explain. The rearrangement links TRBV9 to TRBJ1-2; 9 bases align to TRBD1. Germline CDR1 and CDR2: SGDLS and YYNGEE. CDR3 length: 16 amino acids. The CDR3 DNA sequence: TGTGCCTGCAGCCGACCGGACAGGGGTTTTAACTATGGCTACACCTTC. This encodes CACSRPDRGFNYGYTF. The full variable domain, with the rest looked up from reference TRBV9 and TRBJ1-2, is DSGVTQTPKHLITATGQRVTLRCSPRSGDLSVYWYQQSLDQGLQFLIQYYNGEERAKGNILERFSAQQFPDLHSELNLSSLELGDSALYFCACSRPDRGFNYGYTFGSGTRLTVV.

The table lists this clonotype with a few counts. The rearrangement joins TRBV7-9 to TRBJ1-4; TRBD1 matches at 7 bases. This CDR3 is 14 amino acids long. The V gene's germline CDR1 is SEHNR and CDR2 FQNEAQ (reference sequence). Trimming cost V 6 bases and J 5 bases; bases outside gene matches: 6. The CDR3 sequence: CASRNDRANEKLFF. The CDR3 DNA reads as TGTGCCAGCAGGAATGACAGGGCGAATGAAAAACTGTTTTTT.

In this sample, this clonotype turned up once. The chain combines TRBV7-9 with TRBJ2-4; no reliable D call. CDR3 length: 12 residues. Germline V gene sequence: CDR1 SEHNR, CDR2 FQNEAQ (reference sequence). Trimming pared 1 base from V and 11 bases from J, leaving 9 bases between. The DNA for the CDR3 is TGTGCCAGCAGCTTAGTTTCGACATTTCAGTACTTC. This encodes CASSLVSTFQYF.

This chain connects TRBV5-1 to TRBJ2-7, with D perhaps matching TRBD2 (6 bases). The V end lost 1 base, the J end lost 2 bases, and 16 bases lay between the germline ends. This CDR3 has 16 amino acids. Germline V lookup: CDR1 SGHRS, CDR2 YFSETQ. In DNA form, the CDR3 reads TGCGCCAGCAGCTTGTCCCCGGGAGCACAAACCTACGAGCAGTACTTC. Its translation is CASSLSPGAQTYEQYF.

The chain combines TRBV24-1 with TRBJ2-1; 11 positions agree with TRBD1. In germline, CDR1 is KGHDR, CDR2 SFDVKD. V trimming: 3 bases; J trimming: 7 bases; junction bases outside the gene matches: 7. CDR3 size: 16 residues. CDR3 region: CATSDGRTGGLNEQFF. CDR3 DNA: TGTGCCACCAGTGATGGTCGGACAGGGGGCTTGAATGAGCAGTTCTTC.